This T cell receptor (beta chain) was captured by sequencing in a study of T cell changes during pregnancy in multiple sclerosis. In germline, CDR1 is LNHDA, CDR2 SQIVND (reference sequence). V lost 3 bases and J lost 5; bases outside the gene matches: 11. The CDR3 totals 16 residues. The table came from immunoSEQ multiplex PCR; TCRdb's copy has only in-frame clones and leaves some out. Altogether fewer than 110,000 clones are present, roughly 90% being singletons, with the ten largest covering 0.65% to 0.9%. The sequencing used peripheral blood, collected in the third trimester of pregnancy. The rearrangement joins TRBV19 to TRBJ2-7; 9 positions agree with TRBD1. This clonotype was sampled from a female donor in good health, enrolled as a control in a pregnancy study. CDR3 residues: CASSIGDREVSDEQYF. CDR3 bases: TGTGCCAGTAGTATCGGGGACAGGGAGGTAAGCGACGAGCAGTACTTC.